What follows are 5 T cell receptor beta chains derived from one specimen sequenced in a study of Tregs in tolerant kidney transplant recipients. Repertoires were generated with immunoSEQ multiplex PCR, while TCRdb's copy carries only in-frame clones and drops some. Its table records 25,000 to 40,000 clones. Mixed chimerism was transient after nonmyeloablative marrow transplants from related graft donors. The sample was CD4+ T cells from blood (PBMCs), taken 24 months after the transplant. These receptors came from a human patient who received a combined kidney and bone marrow transplant. Some T cells may be transferred from the graft donor.

Concerning this clone: With the read ending 3 residues before the CDR3 end, the germline J gene is used to fill in that end. The genes are TRBV18 and TRBJ2-7; no firm D call. Per the germline V gene, CDR1 is KGHSH and CDR2 is LQKENI. V was shortened by 3 bases and J by 5 bases, with 14 bases between the two germline ends. The CDR3 sequence is 14 residues long. CDR3 sequence reads: CASSPPGILDEQYF. The part of the CDR3 DNA that was read is TGTGCCAGCTCACCCCCCGGTATTCTCGACGAG.

CDR3 DNA (partial): TGCAGTGGGTTGGCAGGGAAGGAGACC. It specifies CSGLAGKET. The CDR3 reads in full as CSGLAGKETQYF. The chain has TRBV20-1 and TRBJ2-5; TRBD1 might be the D (5 bases). The CDR3 end falls 3 residues outside the read, so it is completed with the germline J gene. Deletions cut 7 bases from V and 5 bases from J, with 14 bases between. The germline V gene encodes CDR1 DFQATT and CDR2 SNEGSKA (reference sequence). The CDR3 runs 12 residues.

Comment on this clone: The missing CDR3 end, 3 residues past where the read stops, is filled in from the germline J gene. V is TRBV10-1 and J is TRBJ2-1; 8 bases align to TRBD2. Germline CDR1 WNHNN, CDR2 SYGVQD (reference sequence). Trimming at V came to 5 bases and at J to 8 bases, leaving 8 bases not matched to a gene. The CDR3 consists of 14 residues. CDR3 bases read: TGCGCCAGCAGTCGAACGGGACTAGTGTATGAG. It encodes CASSRTGLVYE. The entire CDR3 is CASSRTGLVYEQFF.

With regard to this clone: The read ends 3 residues shy of where the CDR3 ends; the end is completed using the germline J gene. The chain employs TRBV5-1 and TRBJ2-3; 8 nucleotides match TRBD2. The CDR3 runs to 16 residues. Germline CDR1 is SGHRS and CDR2 is YFSETQ. The ends lost 0 bases at V and 2 bases at J; junction bases unmatched: 5. CDR3 region: CASSLDASGYTDTQYF. CDR3 DNA (partial): TGCGCCAGCAGCTTGGATGCTAGCGGGTACACAGATACG.

Concerning this clone itself: The read terminates 3 residues before the CDR3 end, so the remaining end is supplied by the germline J gene. This sequence joins TRBV12-3 or TRBV12-4 and TRBJ2-3; D gene ambiguous. The CDR3 extends over 12 amino acids. The ends were cut back, 3 bases at V and 5 bases at J, with 6 bases in the middle. CDR3 sequence: CASSFSGDTQYF. The CDR3 DNA, read in part, is TGTGCCAGCAGTTTTTCAGGAGATACG.